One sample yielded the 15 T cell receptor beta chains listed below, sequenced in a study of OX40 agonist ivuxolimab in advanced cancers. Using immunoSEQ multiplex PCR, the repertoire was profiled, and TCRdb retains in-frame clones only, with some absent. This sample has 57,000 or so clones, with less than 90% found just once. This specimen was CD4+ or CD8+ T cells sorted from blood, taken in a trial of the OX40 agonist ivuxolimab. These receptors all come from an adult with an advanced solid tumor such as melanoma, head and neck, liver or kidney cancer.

As DNA, the CDR3 is TGCGCCAGCAGCTTGGCCGGACAGCAAGCGGAGACCCAGTACTTC. Amino acids: CASSLAGQQAETQYF. V usage is TRBV5-1 and J usage is TRBJ2-5, with D tentatively TRBD1 (6 bases). The ends were cut back, 0 bases at V and 5 bases at J, with 14 bases in the middle. The CDR3 length is 15 residues. Germline-derived CDR1 and CDR2 are SGHRS and YFSETQ. The full variable domain, with the rest looked up from reference TRBV5-1 and TRBJ2-5, is KAGVTQTPRYLIKTRGQQVTLSCSPISGHRSVSWYQQTPGQGLQFLFEYFSETQRNKGNFPGRFSGRQFSNSRSEMNVSTLELGDSALYLCASSLAGQQAETQYFGPGTRLLVL.

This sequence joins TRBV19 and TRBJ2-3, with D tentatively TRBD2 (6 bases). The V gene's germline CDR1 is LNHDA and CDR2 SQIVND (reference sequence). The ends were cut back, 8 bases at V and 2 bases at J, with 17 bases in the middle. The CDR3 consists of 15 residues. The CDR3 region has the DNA TGTGCCAGTCGAGAACTCCGGACTAACACAGATACGCAGTATTTT. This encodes CASRELRTNTDTQYF. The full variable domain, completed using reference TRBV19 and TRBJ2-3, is DGGITQSPKYLFRKEGQNVTLSCEQNLNHDAMYWYRQDPGQGLRLIYYSQIVNDFQKGDIAEGYSVSREKKESFPLTVTSAQKNPTAFYLCASRELRTNTDTQYFGPGTRLTVL.

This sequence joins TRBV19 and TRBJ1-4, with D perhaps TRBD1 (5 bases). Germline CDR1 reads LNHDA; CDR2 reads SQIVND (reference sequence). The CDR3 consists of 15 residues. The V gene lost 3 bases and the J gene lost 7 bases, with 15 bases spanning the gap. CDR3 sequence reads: CASSISSLGTEKLFF. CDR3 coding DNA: TGTGCCAGTAGTATTTCGAGCCTCGGGACTGAAAAACTGTTTTTT.

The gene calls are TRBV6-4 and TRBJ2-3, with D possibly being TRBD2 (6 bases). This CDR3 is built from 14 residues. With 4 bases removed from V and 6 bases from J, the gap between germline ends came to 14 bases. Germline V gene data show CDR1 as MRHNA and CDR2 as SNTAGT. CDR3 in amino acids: CASSGTQGRDTQYF. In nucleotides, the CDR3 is TGTGCCAGCAGTGGAACCCAAGGGAGGGATACGCAGTATTTT.

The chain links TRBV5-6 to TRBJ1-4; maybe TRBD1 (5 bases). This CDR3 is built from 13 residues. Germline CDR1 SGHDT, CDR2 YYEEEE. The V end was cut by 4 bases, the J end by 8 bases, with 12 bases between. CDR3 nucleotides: TGTGCCAGCAGCGCGGGACCGACGGAAAAACTGTTTTTT. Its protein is CASSAGPTEKLFF.

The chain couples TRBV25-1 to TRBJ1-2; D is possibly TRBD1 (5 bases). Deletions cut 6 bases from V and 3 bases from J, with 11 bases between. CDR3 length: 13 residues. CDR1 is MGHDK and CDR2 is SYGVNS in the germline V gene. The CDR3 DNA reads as TGTGCCAGCAGACGGGGGGTGGACTATGGCTACACCTTC. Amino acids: CASRRGVDYGYTF.

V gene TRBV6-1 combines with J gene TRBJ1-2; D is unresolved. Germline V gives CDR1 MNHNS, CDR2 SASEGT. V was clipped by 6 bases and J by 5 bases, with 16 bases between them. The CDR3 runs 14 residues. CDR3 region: CASSVEDRGYGYTF. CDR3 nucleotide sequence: TGTGCCAGCAGCGTCGAGGACCGAGGTTATGGCTACACCTTC.

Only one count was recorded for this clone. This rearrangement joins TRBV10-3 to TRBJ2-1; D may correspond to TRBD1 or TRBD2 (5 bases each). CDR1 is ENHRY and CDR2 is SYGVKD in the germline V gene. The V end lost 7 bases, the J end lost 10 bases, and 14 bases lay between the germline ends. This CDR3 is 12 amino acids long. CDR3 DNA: TGTGCCATCACCCAGGGACCTAGGGAGCAGTTCTTC. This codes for CAITQGPREQFF.

The CDR3 DNA follows: TGTGCCAGCAGTGAACGGACAGGGACCATCTACGAGCAGTACTTC. Translating it yields CASSERTGTIYEQYF. This sequence joins TRBV6-1 and TRBJ2-7; 8 nucleotides align to TRBD1. J gave up 3 bases and V 2 bases, and 6 bases lay outside the gene matches. Germline V lookup: CDR1 MNHNS, CDR2 SASEGT. There are 15 residues in the CDR3.

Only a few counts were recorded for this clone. The CDR3 DNA sequence: TGTGCCAGCAGCTTGGATCGGGTAGGTCACACTGAAGCTTTCTTT. Its protein is CASSLDRVGHTEAFF. The chain is built from TRBV7-9 and TRBJ1-1; D is ambiguous. The ends were cut back, 3 bases at V and 3 bases at J, with 14 bases in the middle. The CDR3 has 15 amino acids. The germline V gene encodes CDR1 SEHNR and CDR2 FQNEAQ (reference sequence).

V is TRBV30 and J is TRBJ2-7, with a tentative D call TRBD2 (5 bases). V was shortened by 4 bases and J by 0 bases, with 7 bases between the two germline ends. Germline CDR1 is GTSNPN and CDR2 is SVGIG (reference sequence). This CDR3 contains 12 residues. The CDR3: CAWTGSSYEQYF. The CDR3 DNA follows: TGTGCCTGGACTGGGAGCTCCTACGAGCAGTACTTC.

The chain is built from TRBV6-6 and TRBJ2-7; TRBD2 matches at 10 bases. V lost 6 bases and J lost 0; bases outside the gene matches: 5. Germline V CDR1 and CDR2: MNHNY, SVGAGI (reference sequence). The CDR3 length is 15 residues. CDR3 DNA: TGTGCCAGCAGCTCCGGGACTAGCGACTCCTACGAGCAGTACTTC. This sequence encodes CASSSGTSDSYEQYF.

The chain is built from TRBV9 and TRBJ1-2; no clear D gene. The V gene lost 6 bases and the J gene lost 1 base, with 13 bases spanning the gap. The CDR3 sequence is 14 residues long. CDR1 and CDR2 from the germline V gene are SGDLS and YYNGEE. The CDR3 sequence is CASTSSGDNYGYTF. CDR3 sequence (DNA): TGTGCCAGCACCTCCAGCGGGGATAACTATGGCTACACCTTC.

In DNA form, the CDR3 reads TGTGCCAGCAGTGACGACGCAGGCGGCACCGGGGAGCTGTTTTTT. Amino acid sequence: CASSDDAGGTGELFF. The J gene is TRBJ2-2, the V gene TRBV2; no reliable D call. Trimming took off 3 bases at V and 4 bases at J, with 12 bases between the two ends. The germline CDR1 and CDR2 sequences are SNHLY and FYNNEI. The CDR3 contains 15 residues.

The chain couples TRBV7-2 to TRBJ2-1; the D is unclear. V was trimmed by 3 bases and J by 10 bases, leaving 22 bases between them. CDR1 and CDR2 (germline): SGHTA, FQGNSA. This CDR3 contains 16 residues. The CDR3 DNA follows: TGTGCCAGCAGCTTCGGCCAAACGACTGGGATCGGGGAGCAGTTCTTC. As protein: CASSFGQTTGIGEQFF.